The 32 T cell receptor beta chains presented below share a single source sample, sequenced in a study of blood T cell repertoires in COVID-19. Repertoires were generated with immunoSEQ multiplex PCR, while TCRdb's copy carries only in-frame clones and drops some. The profile shows a few hundred thousand clones, about 81% of them singletons. Sample: PBMCs or T cells enriched from blood (not recorded which). These receptors were collected from a man aged 25 to 40 with acute COVID-19.

The rearrangement joins TRBV3-1 (or the pseudogene TRBV3-2) to TRBJ2-1, with TRBD1 matching over 7 bases. The CDR3 is 16 residues long. The V and J ends lost 4 bases and 8 bases, in that order; junction bases with no gene match: 14. Germline loops: CDR1 LGHDT, CDR2 YNNKEL (reference sequence). This CDR3 reads CASSLTHGRQGDEQFF. In nucleotides, the CDR3 is TGTGCCAGCAGCCTCACCCACGGACGACAGGGAGATGAGCAGTTCTTC.

The chain uses TRBV5-5 and TRBJ2-2; no clear D gene. The germline CDR1 and CDR2 sequences are SGHKS and YYEKEE (reference sequence). CDR3 length: 15 residues. V was trimmed by 3 bases and J by 2 bases, leaving 11 bases between them. Here the CDR3 DNA reads TGTGCCAGCAGCTCGGTCGAGGTAAACACCGGGGAGCTGTTTTTT. Translating gives CASSSVEVNTGELFF. The full variable domain, its missing parts supplied by reference TRBV5-5 and TRBJ2-2, is DAGVTQSPTHLIKTRGQQVTLRCSPISGHKSVSWYQQVLGQGPQFIFQYYEKEERGRGNFPDRFSARQFPNYSSELNVNALLLGDSALYLCASSSVEVNTGELFFGEGSRLTVL.

The chain recombines TRBV10-2 with TRBJ1-5; weak D call: TRBD1 (6 bases). CDR1 WSHSY and CDR2 SAAADI come from the germline V gene. The CDR3 consists of 14 residues. Trimming removed 6 bases at V and 1 base at J, with 10 bases between. The CDR3 nucleotides read TGCGCCAGCAGGGAAGGGGGAAGCAATCAGCCCCAGCATTTT. This encodes CASREGGSNQPQHF.

V usage is TRBV7-3 and J usage is TRBJ2-2; D is uncertain. Trimming took off 5 bases at V and 0 bases at J, with 13 bases between the two ends. CDR3 length equals 16 residues. Germline V gives CDR1 SGHTA, CDR2 FQGTGA. In DNA, the CDR3 is TGTGCCAGCAGCATAATCGGCGGAGCGAACACCGGGGAGCTGTTTTTT. Translated: CASSIIGGANTGELFF.

The chain carries TRBV10-1 and TRBJ1-4; D ambiguous. This CDR3 contains 13 residues. The germline V gene has CDR1 WNHNN and CDR2 SYGVQD (reference sequence). Between the trimmed V and J ends, which lost 4 bases and 6 bases, there was a span of 9 bases. The CDR3: CASSVGPDEKLFF. CDR3 nucleotide sequence: TGCGCCAGCAGTGTTGGGCCTGATGAAAAACTGTTTTTT.

The chain employs TRBV9 and TRBJ1-1, with D hard to call. Between the trimmed V and J ends, which lost 2 bases and 4 bases, there was a span of 12 bases. The CDR3 loop spans 14 amino acids. Germline assignment: CDR1 SGDLS and CDR2 YYNGEE. This CDR3 reads CASSVSTTVTEAFF. DNA of the CDR3: TGTGCCAGCAGCGTTAGTACCACTGTCACTGAAGCTTTCTTT.

CDR3 amino acids: CSGRTGRETQYF. The CDR3 nucleotides read TGCAGCGGGAGGACAGGGCGAGAGACCCAGTACTTC. The J gene is TRBJ2-5, the V gene TRBV29-1; TRBD1 aligns across 8 bases. Germline trimming cut 7 bases from V and 4 bases from J; bases unmatched to any gene: 5. Germline values: CDR1 SQVTM, CDR2 ANQGSEA. This CDR3 region has 12 residues.

The chain couples TRBV24-1 to TRBJ2-5; 7 bases align to TRBD1. Per the germline V gene, CDR1 is KGHDR and CDR2 is SFDVKD. The CDR3 is 16 residues long. Germline trimming cut 4 bases from V and 3 bases from J; bases unmatched to any gene: 10. CDR3 loop: CATSDYGQAAEETQYF. CDR3 coding DNA: TGTGCCACCAGTGACTACGGACAGGCGGCGGAAGAGACCCAGTACTTC.

This clone occurred many times. V usage is TRBV4-1 and J usage is TRBJ2-5; 7 nucleotides agree with TRBD2. The CDR3 sequence is 15 residues long. Germline V CDR1 and CDR2: MGHRA, YSYEKL. The ends lost 4 bases at V and 1 base at J; junction bases unmatched: 6. The CDR3 reads CASSPSGNLQETQYF. The CDR3 coding sequence is TGCGCCAGCAGCCCGAGCGGGAATCTCCAAGAGACCCAGTACTTC.

The V and J genes are TRBV6-4 and TRBJ2-2, with D possibly TRBD2 on 6 matching bases. V was pared by 5 bases and J by 1 base, with 8 bases between. Germline V gene data show CDR1 as MRHNA and CDR2 as SNTAGT. This CDR3 comprises 14 residues. The CDR3 coding sequence is TGTGCCAGCAGTAGGGGACTGAACACCGGGGAGCTGTTTTTT. This encodes CASSRGLNTGELFF.

This clone is a singleton in its sample. The chain combines TRBV15 with TRBJ2-1; D remains ambiguous. Germline CDR1 is LNHNV and CDR2 is YYDKDF (reference sequence). The ends were cut back, 1 base at V and 1 base at J, with 8 bases in the middle. This CDR3 has 15 residues. As DNA, the CDR3 is TGTGCCACCAGCAGAGCCGGTAGTTCCTACAATGAGCAGTTCTTC. Translated: CATSRAGSSYNEQFF.

The chain has TRBV28 and TRBJ2-1; 10 positions agree with TRBD1. The J segment lost 3 bases and the V segment lost 4 bases, leaving 6 bases of the junction unmatched. Germline CDR1 is MDHEN and CDR2 is SYDVKM. The CDR3 has 16 amino acids. CDR3 region: CASSSAGQGFYNEQFF. In DNA, the CDR3 is TGTGCCAGCAGTTCTGCGGGACAGGGGTTCTACAATGAGCAGTTCTTC.

The chain carries TRBV3-1 (or the pseudogene TRBV3-2) and TRBJ2-5; 9 bases fit TRBD2. The CDR3 consists of 16 residues. V dropped 0 bases and J dropped 2; count of bases not matched to a gene: 4. Germline CDR1 and CDR2: LGHDT and YNNKEL (reference sequence). In nucleotides, the CDR3 is TGTGCCAGCAGCCAAGATCTTCTAGCGGGGCAAGAGACCCAGTACTTC. Its protein is CASSQDLLAGQETQYF.

The chain carries TRBV11-2 and TRBJ2-1; a weak D match, TRBD1 (6 bases). V lost 6 bases, J lost 7 bases, and 13 bases lay in between. The CDR3 is 13 residues long. From germline, CDR1 is SGHAT and CDR2 FQNNGV. Written as DNA, the CDR3 is TGTGCCAGCAGGGGGGCAAGGAAGAATGAGCAGTTCTTC. Translating it yields CASRGARKNEQFF.

This rearrangement joins TRBV5-1 to TRBJ2-2, with 12 bases aligning to TRBD1. V shed 0 bases and J 7 bases; nucleotides not matched to a gene: 7. The CDR3 covers 17 residues. The germline CDR1 and CDR2 sequences are SGHRS and YFSETQ. The CDR3 DNA sequence: TGCGCCAGCAGCTTGGGGGACAGGGGGCGCATTAACGGGGAGCTGTTTTTT. It encodes CASSLGDRGRINGELFF.

The V and J genes are TRBV3-1 (or the pseudogene TRBV3-2) and TRBJ1-1; D gene ambiguous. The V gene lost 3 bases and the J gene lost 6 bases, with 14 bases spanning the gap. Germline CDR1 LGHDT, CDR2 YNNKEL (reference sequence). The CDR3 has 14 residues. This CDR3 is CASSQKRLSSEAFF. The DNA for the CDR3 is TGTGCCAGCAGCCAGAAGAGACTGTCCTCTGAAGCTTTCTTT.

The chain carries TRBV15 and TRBJ1-5; perhaps TRBD1 as D (6 bases). In germline, CDR1 is LNHNV, CDR2 YYDKDF (reference sequence). Trimming left V 0 bases short and J 6 bases short, with 12 bases between. CDR3 length: 15 amino acids. CDR3 bases: TGTGCCACCAGCAGAGATTGGCAGGGGTTTCAGCCCCAGCATTTT. Its protein is CATSRDWQGFQPQHF.

The chain has TRBV12-3 or TRBV12-4 and TRBJ1-3; no reliable D call. Trimming removed 4 bases at V and 8 bases at J, with 6 bases between. The CDR3 totals 11 residues. The CDR3 here is CASSSEDTIYF. The CDR3 region has the DNA TGTGCCAGCAGTTCGGAGGACACCATATATTTT.

J is TRBJ2-1 and V is TRBV20-1, with D perhaps matching TRBD1 (5 bases). Germline lookup yields CDR1 DFQATT and CDR2 SNEGSKA (reference sequence). With 3 bases removed from V and 5 bases from J, the gap between germline ends came to 14 bases. CDR3 length equals 14 residues. The CDR3 DNA reads as TGCAGTGCTAGTGTACAGGCTTCGGACAATGAGCAGTTCTTC. Its protein is CSASVQASDNEQFF.

The chain combines TRBV20-1 with TRBJ1-2; D remains ambiguous. This CDR3 is 9 amino acids long. Germline lookup yields CDR1 DFQATT and CDR2 SNEGSKA (reference sequence). Trimming left V 6 bases short and J 9 bases short, with 8 bases between. The CDR3 spells CSAHNSYTF. The CDR3 nucleotides are TGCAGTGCCCATAACAGCTACACCTTC.

The chain combines TRBV5-1 with TRBJ1-1; 7 bases line up with TRBD1. The ends lost 5 bases at V and 0 bases at J; junction bases unmatched: 4. The germline V gene encodes CDR1 SGHRS and CDR2 YFSETQ. The CDR3 runs 14 residues. The CDR3 reads CASSRDSMNTEAFF. The CDR3 nucleotides are TGCGCCAGCAGTCGGGACAGTATGAACACTGAAGCTTTCTTT.

The rearrangement uses TRBV5-1 and TRBJ2-3; 7 positions match TRBD2. Germline CDR1 and CDR2: SGHRS and YFSETQ. V was pared by 1 base and J by 2 bases, with 4 bases of the junction left unmatched. The CDR3 is made up of 15 amino acids. The CDR3 here is CASSLRGVTTDTQYF. The CDR3 DNA follows: TGCGCCAGCAGCTTGCGGGGGGTTACCACAGATACGCAGTATTTT. The full variable domain, its missing parts supplied by reference TRBV5-1 and TRBJ2-3, is KAGVTQTPRYLIKTRGQQVTLSCSPISGHRSVSWYQQTPGQGLQFLFEYFSETQRNKGNFPGRFSGRQFSNSRSEMNVSTLELGDSALYLCASSLRGVTTDTQYFGPGTRLTVL.

This chain connects TRBV9 to TRBJ2-1, with TRBD1 matching over 7 bases. V lost 6 bases to trimming and J lost 7 bases; unmatched junction nucleotides: 19. This CDR3 is built from 17 residues. Germline V lookup: CDR1 SGDLS, CDR2 YYNGEE. The chain's CDR3 is CASNVVQRTGGRNEQFF. As DNA, the CDR3 is TGTGCCAGCAACGTCGTCCAGAGGACAGGTGGGAGAAATGAGCAGTTCTTC.

Concerning this clone itself: The sample holds other DNA sequences that translate to the same CDR3. V is TRBV5-4 and J is TRBJ2-1; TRBD1 agrees at 10 bases. The ends lost 0 bases at V and 7 bases at J; junction bases unmatched: 4. Germline assignment: CDR1 SGHNT and CDR2 YYREEE (reference sequence). This CDR3 spans 15 amino acids. The CDR3 is CASSLGDRGRNEQFF. For the CDR3, the DNA is TGTGCCAGCAGCTTGGGGGACAGGGGTCGAAATGAGCAGTTCTTC.

This sequence joins TRBV3-1 (or the pseudogene TRBV3-2) and TRBJ2-1; TRBD2 matches at 7 bases. The CDR3 length is 14 residues. Germline loops: CDR1 LGHDT, CDR2 YNNKEL (reference sequence). V lost 1 base, J lost 10 bases, and 7 bases stayed unmatched. CDR3 nucleotide sequence: TGTGCCAGCAGCCAAGTTTTGGGGGGAGGGGAGCAGTTCTTC. This sequence encodes CASSQVLGGGEQFF.

This chain joins TRBV7-3 and TRBJ2-3, with a weak D call TRBD2 (6 bases). Trimming shortened V by 4 bases and J by 2 bases, and 19 bases separated the two germline ends. The germline V gene encodes CDR1 SGHTA and CDR2 FQGTGA. The CDR3 loop spans 17 amino acids. The CDR3 protein is CASSSRGRNVDTDTQYF. Here the CDR3 DNA reads TGTGCCAGCAGCTCCCGAGGGAGGAACGTAGACACAGATACGCAGTATTTT.

The chain uses TRBV11-2 and TRBJ1-2; D call uncertain. The germline V and J ends were trimmed by 1 base and 7 bases, with 22 bases remaining between them. Germline V gene data show CDR1 as SGHAT and CDR2 as FQNNGV. This CDR3 comprises 17 residues. The CDR3 nucleotides read TGTGCCAGCAGCTTAGCCTTCGGGTTAGCTACGTCGTTTGGCTACACCTTC. It specifies CASSLAFGLATSFGYTF.

This chain joins TRBV6-5 and TRBJ1-1, with D unresolved. This CDR3 has 15 residues. Trimming stripped 1 base from V and 0 bases from J, with 9 bases between. Germline V gives CDR1 MNHEY, CDR2 SVGAGI. The CDR3 spells CASSYYGPLNTEAFF. Here the CDR3 DNA reads TGTGCCAGCAGTTACTATGGGCCGCTGAACACTGAAGCTTTCTTT.

The chain uses TRBV5-1 and TRBJ1-5; TRBD1 aligns across 7 bases. The V gene end was trimmed by 4 bases and the J gene end by 4 bases; junction bases not matched to a gene: 5. The CDR3 sequence is 14 residues long. Germline V gives CDR1 SGHRS, CDR2 YFSETQ. Here the CDR3 DNA reads TGCGCCAGCAGCCCGGAGGGACAGAATCAGCCCCAGCATTTT. Its translation is CASSPEGQNQPQHF.

Only one count was recorded for this clone. The chain combines TRBV28 with TRBJ1-2; a possible D gene is TRBD1 (6 bases). CDR3 length: 18 residues. Trimming took 5 bases from V and 3 from J, leaving 25 bases between them. Per germline, CDR1 MDHEN and CDR2 SYDVKM. The CDR3: CASSAPVGAGAPHYGYTF. DNA for the CDR3: TGTGCCAGCAGTGCCCCCGTGGGCGCGGGGGCCCCCCACTATGGCTACACCTTC.

The sample holds a few counts of this clone. The V gene is TRBV4-1, the J gene TRBJ1-1; no clear D gene. The CDR3 loop spans 13 amino acids. V was pared by 4 bases and J by 4 bases, with 10 bases between. Germline lookup yields CDR1 MGHRA and CDR2 YSYEKL. The CDR3 nucleotides are TGCGCCAGCAGCCCCTTAGTGTTCACTGAAGCTTTCTTT. It yields the protein CASSPLVFTEAFF.

This chain joins TRBV7-9 and TRBJ1-5; D is possibly TRBD1 (6 bases). Germline assignment: CDR1 SEHNR and CDR2 FQNEAQ (reference sequence). Trimming pared 1 base from V and 3 bases from J, leaving 13 bases between. CDR3 size: 16 residues. CDR3 loop: CASSLEIGGLNQPQHF. For the CDR3, the DNA is TGTGCCAGCAGCTTAGAGATAGGGGGTCTCAATCAGCCCCAGCATTTT.